Presented here are 24 T cell receptor beta chains from one specimen sequenced in a study of T cells in Graves' hyperthyroidism and ophthalmopathy. TCR beta CDR3 regions were amplified from RNA. TCR CDR3 regions were first amplified by RT-PCR with HTBI primers. MiXCR, applied by TCRdb to the multiplex PCR reads, yields one record per CDR3 protein. In the table there are approximately 530,000 distinct CDR3 sequences, around 15% of which are singletons. Sample: blood. The receptor set was obtained from a woman between 18 and 30 years old with Graves' hyperthyroidism.

This clonotype was seen many times. The rearrangement uses TRBV12-5 and TRBJ2-3, with D unclear. V was pared by 2 bases and J by 2 bases, with 14 bases between. CDR3 size: 16 residues. Germline CDR1 reads LGHNT; CDR2 reads FRNRAP. The CDR3 loop is CASGLRSMGLTDTQYF. The CDR3 bases are TGTGCTAGTGGTTTGCGGTCGATGGGTCTCACAGATACGCAGTATTTT.

This clonotype has a handful of counts. The chain links TRBV3-1 to TRBJ2-1; the D gene could be TRBD1 or TRBD2 (5 bases each). Per the germline V gene, CDR1 is LGHDT and CDR2 is YNNKEL (reference sequence). With 1 base removed from V and 12 bases from J, the gap between germline ends came to 7 bases. The CDR3 covers 11 residues. CDR3 loop: CASSQGGRQFF. The CDR3 DNA reads as TGTGCCAGCAGCCAAGGGGGGAGGCAGTTCTTC.

The genes are TRBV3-1 and TRBJ2-5; 11 nucleotides agree with TRBD2. J gave up 3 bases and V 5 bases, and 5 bases lay outside the gene matches. This CDR3 spans 15 amino acids. The germline CDR1 and CDR2 sequences are LGHDT and YNNKEL (reference sequence). CDR3 sequence reads: CASSSSTSGKETQYF. CDR3 sequence (DNA): TGTGCCAGCAGCTCCTCGACTAGCGGGAAAGAGACCCAGTACTTC.

The gene calls are TRBV6-1 and TRBJ2-7; TRBD2 agrees at 9 bases. Per germline, CDR1 MNHNS and CDR2 SASEGT. CDR3 length: 15 residues. V lost 5 bases and J lost 0; bases outside the gene matches: 5. CDR3 sequence (DNA): TGTGCCAGCAGTCGTAGCGGGGGCCCCTCCTACGAGCAGTACTTC. As protein: CASSRSGGPSYEQYF.

This sequence joins TRBV7-2 and TRBJ2-1; TRBD2 matches 8 bases. After removal of 2 bases from V and 6 bases from J, the junction contained 3 bases not matched to a gene. The CDR3 has 14 residues. Germline CDR1 SGHTA, CDR2 FQGNSA. The CDR3 region is CASSLFSGSNEQFF. The CDR3 nucleotides read TGTGCCAGCAGCTTATTCAGCGGGAGCAATGAGCAGTTCTTC.

The table lists this clonotype with a few counts. This is likely a read error, given that the CDR3 carries no conserved phenylalanine or tryptophan at its end. The chain combines TRBV20-1 with TRBJ1-1; no clear D. V gave up 6 bases and J gave up 2 bases, with 10 bases separating them. The CDR3 length is 12 residues. Germline V gene lookup returns CDR1 DFQATT and CDR2 SNEGSKA (reference sequence). In DNA, the CDR3 is TGCAGTGCCATTCGCGGTAACACTGAAGCTTTCATT. This translates into CSAIRGNTEAFI.

The table lists this clonotype with many counts. The V and J genes are TRBV20-1 and TRBJ2-3; D unclear. The CDR3 length is 9 residues. The germline V gene encodes CDR1 DFQATT and CDR2 SNEGSKA (reference sequence). CDR3 sequence (DNA): TGCGGAAGTGAGGATACGCAGTATTTT. Translated: CGSEDTQYF.

This clonotype was recorded at least ten times. The CDR3 here is CASSPYRLAGEAWGTDTQYF. The CDR3 nucleotides are TGTGCCAGCAGTCCCTACCGTCTAGCGGGAGAAGCCTGGGGCACAGATACGCAGTATTTT. The chain links TRBV28 to TRBJ2-3; 10 nucleotides match TRBD2. The CDR3 contains 20 residues. The germline V gene has CDR1 MDHEN and CDR2 SYDVKM. Trimming took 5 bases from V and 1 from J; bases not matched to a gene: 18.

This clonotype was counted a few times. The chain uses TRBV5-6 and TRBJ2-5; TRBD2 is a possible D gene (6 bases). Germline CDR1 and CDR2: SGHDT and YYEEEE. The V end was cut by 2 bases, the J end by 1 base, with 9 bases between. The CDR3 extends over 14 amino acids. The CDR3 loop is CASSFGSGQETQYF. CDR3 bases: TGTGCCAGCAGCTTCGGTAGCGGCCAAGAGACCCAGTACTTC.

This clonotype was counted at least ten times. The chain combines TRBV11-2 with TRBJ2-7, with 8 bases matching TRBD1. The CDR3 spans 14 residues. The junction had 7 bases not matched to a gene; V was cut back by 6 bases and J by 3 bases. The V gene's germline CDR1 is SGHAT and CDR2 FQNNGV. The CDR3 spells CASSSGTGRYEQYF. The CDR3 DNA reads TGTGCCAGCAGTTCCGGGACAGGACGCTACGAGCAGTACTTC.

V and J are TRBV13 and TRBJ2-2; D call uncertain. The CDR3 spans 15 residues. Germline loops: CDR1 PRHDT, CDR2 FYEKMQ (reference sequence). The germline V and J ends were trimmed by 4 bases and 6 bases, with 15 bases remaining between them. The CDR3 protein is CASSSRLGYSGELFF. The CDR3 nucleotides are TGTGCCAGCAGCTCCCGGCTAGGGTACTCCGGGGAGCTGTTTTTT.

This clonotype was detected ten times or more. V gene TRBV6-2 or TRBV6-3 combines with J gene TRBJ2-7; D is perhaps TRBD1 or TRBD2 (5 bases each). V was cut by 0 bases and J by 2 bases, with 11 bases left in between. Germline loops: CDR1 MNHEY, CDR2 SVGEGT. This CDR3 spans 15 amino acids. CDR3: CASSYSIQGPYEQYF. Written as DNA, the CDR3 is TGTGCCAGCAGTTACTCGATTCAGGGACCCTACGAGCAGTACTTC.

Details on this clonotype: A much larger clone sits a single nucleotide away, making a read error possible. CDR3 sequence reads: CAGSRAQLAGEETQYF. The CDR3, as DNA: TGTGCCGGCAGCCGAGCCCAACTAGCGGGGGAGGAGACCCAGTACTTC. V is TRBV11-2 and J is TRBJ2-5; TRBD2 matches at 11 bases. CDR1 and CDR2 (germline): SGHAT, FQNNGV. The CDR3 loop spans 16 amino acids.

This clonotype was detected a few times. The chain has TRBV6-1 and TRBJ2-3; the match to TRBD2 covers 9 bases. The CDR3 contains 14 residues. With V trimmed by 7 bases and J by 5 bases, 7 bases remained unmatched. CDR1 is MNHNS, CDR2 SASEGT, per germline. CDR3 amino acids: CASIGGGAVDTQYF. The CDR3 DNA sequence: TGTGCCAGCATCGGCGGGGGGGCCGTAGATACGCAGTATTTT.

This clonotype was seen at least ten times. This chain links TRBV20-1 with TRBJ2-7, with D possibly TRBD1 on 5 matching bases. The length of the CDR3 is 16 residues. The V gene lost 0 bases and the J gene lost 0 bases, with 15 bases spanning the gap. Germline V gives CDR1 DFQATT, CDR2 SNEGSKA (reference sequence). CDR3 sequence (DNA): TGCAGTGCTAGAGATCCCTCAGGGCTAAGCTCCTACGAGCAGTACTTC. Encoded protein: CSARDPSGLSSYEQYF.

This clonotype was detected ten times or more. The chain has TRBV27 and TRBJ2-3; TRBD2 might be the D (5 bases). The germline V and J ends were trimmed by 8 bases and 1 base, with 7 bases remaining between them. Germline V lookup: CDR1 MNHEY, CDR2 SMNVEV (reference sequence). The CDR3 consists of 12 residues. CDR3 in amino acids: CASSAGTDTQYF. CDR3 nucleotide sequence: TGTGCCAGCTCAGCGGGCACAGATACGCAGTATTTT.

This clonotype appeared a few times. The rearrangement links TRBV7-9 to TRBJ2-2; D not certain. The CDR3 extends over 16 amino acids. Between the trimmed V and J ends, which lost 0 bases and 7 bases, there was a span of 15 bases. Germline V lookup: CDR1 SEHNR, CDR2 FQNEAQ (reference sequence). DNA for the CDR3: TGTGCCAGCAGCTTAGCCTCAGTGGGTCGCGGCGGGGAGCTGTTTTTT. Its translation: CASSLASVGRGGELFF.

In its sample, this clonotype was seen many times. V and J are TRBV7-2 and TRBJ2-5; D gene uncertain. The germline CDR1 and CDR2 sequences are SGHTA and FQGNSA. This CDR3 region has 12 residues. Trimming stripped 6 bases from V and 11 bases from J, with 16 bases between. This chain's CDR3 is CASSTLSGSQYF. The CDR3 DNA is TGTGCCAGCAGTACTCTTTCGGGCTCTCAGTACTTC.

This clonotype was recorded many times. The chain couples TRBV7-2 to TRBJ1-3, with TRBD1 matching 7 bases. CDR3 length equals 14 residues. The germline gives CDR1 SGHTA, CDR2 FQGNSA. The V segment lost 5 bases and the J segment 4 bases; nucleotides outside the gene matches: 5. CDR3 nucleotide sequence: TGTGCCAGCAGCCCGCAAGGGGGCGGAAACACCATATATTTT. This sequence encodes CASSPQGGGNTIYF.

This clonotype was seen at least ten times. The V and J genes are TRBV20-1 and TRBJ2-7; D ambiguous. The ends were cut back, 4 bases at V and 3 bases at J, with 13 bases in the middle. Per germline, CDR1 DFQATT and CDR2 SNEGSKA (reference sequence). The CDR3 is made up of 13 amino acids. CDR3 loop: CSATSDTHYEQYF. The CDR3 region has the DNA TGCAGTGCTACTAGTGATACCCACTACGAGCAGTACTTC.

This clonotype was counted ten times or more. The chain has TRBV11-1 and TRBJ2-3; the D call may be TRBD1 or TRBD2 (5 bases each). The CDR3 sequence is 18 residues long. V gave up 1 base and J gave up 1 base, with 18 bases separating them. Germline assignment: CDR1 SGHAT and CDR2 FQDESV (reference sequence). CDR3 protein: CASSLGVGEHDGTDTQYF. CDR3 bases: TGTGCCAGCAGCTTAGGTGTGGGGGAACATGATGGCACAGATACGCAGTATTTT.

This clonotype has a handful of counts. For the CDR3, the DNA is TGCAGTGCTAGAGTTCCGACAGGGAACGACTATGGCTACACCTTC. Encoded protein: CSARVPTGNDYGYTF. The chain recombines TRBV20-1 with TRBJ1-2, with 7 bases identical to TRBD1. This CDR3 has 15 residues. V was pared by 1 base and J by 3 bases, with 8 bases of the junction left unmatched. Per the germline V gene, CDR1 is DFQATT and CDR2 is SNEGSKA (reference sequence).

V gene TRBV12-3 or TRBV12-4 combines with J gene TRBJ2-5; a weak D match, TRBD2 (5 bases). The CDR3 runs 14 residues. The V end was cut by 3 bases, the J end by 3 bases, with 11 bases between. CDR3 coding DNA: TGTGCCAGCAGTTTTACTAGGAATAAAGAGACCCAGTACTTC. This codes for CASSFTRNKETQYF.

This chain connects TRBV5-6 to TRBJ2-4; D is unclear. Trimming left V 0 bases short and J 7 bases short, with 11 bases between. Looked up from germline, CDR1 is SGHDT and CDR2 is YYEEEE. The CDR3 consists of 14 residues. In DNA form, the CDR3 reads TGTGCCAGCAGCTTGGATCGGGCGTTGAACATTCAGTACTTC. As protein: CASSLDRALNIQYF.